This entry is about one T cell receptor (beta chain). The antigen remains undetermined. The method was immunoSEQ multiplex PCR; TCRdb's version includes in-frame clones alone and lacks a portion of them. The table records over 60,000 clones, 75% to 90% of them present only once. CDR1 is SQVTM, CDR2 ANQGSEA, per germline. The CDR3 totals 12 residues. V was trimmed by 4 bases and J by 9 bases, leaving 16 bases between them. The data derive from a study of OX40 agonist ivuxolimab in advanced cancers. Regarding the study as a whole: The study found that CD8+ T cells averaged more expanded clones than CD4+. Some nonresponders additionally presented with little normalized T-cell clonal expansion.

The sample in question was CD4+ or CD8+ T cells sorted from blood, obtained in a trial of the OX40 agonist ivuxolimab. The rearrangement uses TRBV29-1 and TRBJ2-7; either TRBD1 or TRBD2 may fit D (5 bases each). The clonotype originates from an adult with an advanced solid tumor such as melanoma, head and neck, liver or kidney cancer. CDR3 in DNA: TGCAGCGTTGGGTGGGACGCCCTAGGGCAGTACTTC. Translated, it gives CSVGWDALGQYF.